This T cell receptor (beta chain) was profiled in a study of coeliac disease. Study-wide results and limits: Most TRB amino acid sequences occurred in only one sample. According to the authors, this method cannot detect gliadin-specific T cells in an unbiased way.

V was clipped by 0 bases and J by 3 bases; unmatched bases: 5. CDR1 SGDLS and CDR2 YYNGEE come from the germline V gene. CDR3 size: 15 residues. This clone was picked up a small number of times. Its antigen remains unknown. Produced via immunoSEQ multiplex PCR; TCRdb's table is partial and in-frame only. The data contain more than 1,200 clones, roughly 60% of them singletons. The chain uses TRBV9 and TRBJ2-7, with 8 bases matching TRBD2. Sequenced material: intraepithelial lymphocytes from the gut. The source is a woman between 50 and 59 years old with celiac disease on a gluten-free diet. As DNA, the CDR3 is TGTGCCAGCAGCGTAGGAGCGGGGGACGGCTACGAGCAGTACTTC. It encodes CASSVGAGDGYEQYF.